Listed here are 18 T cell receptor beta chains from one sample, sequenced in a study of molecular identifiers for immune sequencing clone quantification. TCRdb passed the PCR reads through MiXCR, listing each CDR3 protein once. The sample lists about 330,000 distinct CDR3 sequences; roughly 24% were seen once. Source material: naive CD8+ T cells from blood, with Jurkat cell RNA spiked in. Subset defined: FACS-sorted CD8+CD4-CCR7+CD45RA+ naive T cells. The origin of the receptors is a human donor in good health. Some libraries in this study had Jurkat cell RNA spiked in.

V and J are TRBV20-1 and TRBJ1-1; 9 bases match TRBD1. Germline CDR1 and CDR2: DFQATT and SNEGSKA (reference sequence). The CDR3 consists of 15 residues. Losses at the gene ends were 0 bases for V and 4 bases for J; bases not matched to a gene: 6. CDR3 amino acids: CSARDRDRASTEAFF. Written as DNA, the CDR3 is TGCAGTGCTAGAGACAGGGACAGGGCTAGCACTGAAGCTTTCTTT.

Details on this clonotype: One end of the junction fails to match germline, which may point to a read error. CDR3 nucleotides: TGTGCCTGGAGTGTATTAGGGGACGAGCGGTACTTC. Its translation: CAWSVLGDERYF. The V and J genes are TRBV30 and TRBJ2-7; D is perhaps TRBD1 or TRBD2 (5 bases each). This CDR3 is 12 amino acids long. The germline gives CDR1 GTSNPN, CDR2 SVGIG (reference sequence).

Many counts were recorded for this clonotype. The J gene is TRBJ2-5, the V gene TRBV4-1; no clear D gene. V lost 2 bases and J 0 bases, leaving 16 bases between the germline ends. The germline gives CDR1 MGHRA, CDR2 YSYEKL. The CDR3 sequence is 17 residues long. CDR3 in amino acids: CASSQNEHGGYQETQYF. Written as DNA, the CDR3 is TGCGCCAGCAGCCAAAATGAACACGGCGGCTACCAAGAGACCCAGTACTTC.

V and J are TRBV5-1 and TRBJ2-1; 9 positions agree with TRBD2. The germline V gene has CDR1 SGHRS and CDR2 YFSETQ. V shed 3 bases and J 9 bases; nucleotides not matched to a gene: 16. The CDR3 is 17 residues long. CDR3 residues: CASSSPRVGREGREQFF. CDR3 nucleotides: TGCGCCAGCAGCTCCCCGAGGGTAGGGCGGGAGGGCCGTGAGCAGTTCTTC.

Regarding this clonotype: A much more abundant neighbour one base away suggests this may be a read error. The V call is TRBV20-1, the J call TRBJ1-2; tentatively, D is TRBD1 (5 bases). Germline loops: CDR1 DFQATT, CDR2 SNEGSKA (reference sequence). This CDR3 is built from 14 residues. The CDR3 bases are TGCAGTGCTAAAGGACAAGTAACGAACTATGGCTACGCCTTC. It is translated as CSAKGQVTNYGYAF.

At least ten counts were recorded for this clonotype. The chain links TRBV10-3 to TRBJ2-7; weak D call: TRBD2 (5 bases). The CDR3 is 12 residues long. The germline V gene encodes CDR1 ENHRY and CDR2 SYGVKD. V dropped 11 bases and J dropped 3 bases, with 14 bases sitting between them. DNA for the CDR3: TGTGCCGTGGCCGGGGAGTACTACGAGCAGTACTTC. Encoded protein: CAVAGEYYEQYF.

Turning to this clonotype: A single base separates this from a much larger clone, so it may be a read error. V gene TRBV5-1 combines with J gene TRBJ2-3; 9 bases are a match to TRBD2. The germline CDR1 and CDR2 sequences are SGHRS and YFSETQ. This CDR3 has 15 residues. The CDR3 DNA reads TGCGCCAGCAGCTTGGCGACTAGCGGAACAGATAAGCAGTATTTT. Encoded protein: CASSLATSGTDKQYF.

Details on this clonotype: It may be a read error: a sequence one base away is much more abundant. The chain joins TRBV28 to TRBJ2-5; a possible D gene is TRBD2 (5 bases). The CDR3 has 16 amino acids. Trimming removed 1 base at V and 4 bases at J, with 16 bases between. Germline loops: CDR1 MDHEN, CDR2 SYDVKM. In DNA, the CDR3 is TGTGCCAGCAGTTTATTCTCGGTCCCGGGGATAGAGACCCAGTACTTC. It codes for CASSLFSVPGIETQYF.

This clonotype was seen ten or more times. The chain employs TRBV30 and TRBJ1-5, with a weak D call TRBD1 (5 bases). CDR1 is GTSNPN, CDR2 SVGIG, per germline (reference sequence). Trimming removed 3 bases from V and 3 bases from J, with 15 bases in between. This CDR3 region has 15 residues. The CDR3 spells CAWSPGLTVNQPQHF. The DNA for the CDR3 is TGTGCCTGGAGCCCGGGGTTGACAGTCAATCAGCCCCAGCATTTT.

This clonotype was seen repeatedly, ten times or more. This chain connects TRBV24-1 to TRBJ2-2; no firm D call. CDR1 and CDR2 (germline): KGHDR, SFDVKD. V gave up 3 bases and J gave up 6 bases, with 7 bases separating them. The CDR3 covers 13 residues. For the CDR3, the DNA is TGTGCCACCAGTGATGGTAATTCCGGGGAGCTGTTTTTT. This gives the protein CATSDGNSGELFF.

Points on this clonotype: This may come from a read error, since a much larger clone is one base off. V is TRBV28 and J is TRBJ1-1; D ambiguous. CDR3 length: 11 residues. Germline-derived CDR1 and CDR2 are MDHEN and SYDVKM. This chain's CDR3 is CACRTWTEAFF. In DNA form, the CDR3 reads TGTGCCTGCAGGACGTGGACTGAAGCTTTCTTT.

A few counts support this clonotype. V and J are TRBV19 and TRBJ2-3; D perhaps matches TRBD2 (5 bases). From germline, CDR1 is LNHDA and CDR2 SQIVND (reference sequence). Trimming left V 9 bases short and J 6 bases short, with 10 bases between. CDR3 size: 11 residues. The CDR3 DNA is TGTGCCAGCTGGCGAGGGGATACGCAGTATTTT. Translating gives CASWRGDTQYF.

This clonotype was seen a few times. J is TRBJ2-5 and V is TRBV4-1, with a possible D match to TRBD1 (6 bases). The ends were cut back, 4 bases at V and 3 bases at J, with 21 bases in the middle. There are 17 residues in the CDR3. Germline-derived CDR1 and CDR2 are MGHRA and YSYEKL. CDR3 nucleotide sequence: TGCGCCAGCAGCCCCCCCGGTGGGGCAGGGGATAAAGAGACCCAGTACTTC. This codes for CASSPPGGAGDKETQYF.

This clonotype appeared many times. The chain links TRBV20-1 to TRBJ2-7, with D maybe TRBD1 (5 bases). CDR1 is DFQATT, CDR2 SNEGSKA, per germline (reference sequence). Trimming shortened V by 1 base and J by 3 bases, and 10 bases separated the two germline ends. This CDR3 region has 13 residues. CDR3 amino acids: CSARGLDNYEQYF. The CDR3 nucleotides are TGCAGTGCTAGAGGCCTGGACAACTACGAGCAGTACTTC.

V usage is TRBV20-1 and J usage is TRBJ1-1; the D is unclear. V gave up 5 bases and J gave up 10 bases, with 14 bases separating them. Germline CDR1 reads DFQATT; CDR2 reads SNEGSKA (reference sequence). The CDR3 is made up of 11 amino acids. Here the CDR3 DNA reads TGCAGTGCTCCAGTCGCCGGGTCAGCTTTCTTT. This encodes CSAPVAGSAFF.

This clonotype was found many times. At one end the junction does not follow the germline gene, possibly because of a read error. The chain combines TRBV6-6 with TRBJ1-4; D is unclear. Germline loops: CDR1 MNHNY, CDR2 SVGAGI (reference sequence). This CDR3 comprises 12 residues. The CDR3 bases are TGTGCCAGCAGTAACTCCCCGGAAAAACTGTTTTTT. Protein: CASSNSPEKLFF.

This clonotype was seen many times. The V gene is TRBV5-1, the J gene TRBJ1-5; 7 nucleotides agree with TRBD1. CDR1 and CDR2 (germline): SGHRS, YFSETQ. The V and J ends lost 2 bases and 7 bases, in that order; junction bases with no gene match: 12. CDR3 length: 16 amino acids. The CDR3, as DNA: TGCGCCAGCAGCTTATATCCCGGGACAGCTGGGCAGCCCCAGCATTTT. It encodes CASSLYPGTAGQPQHF.

This sequence joins TRBV5-5 and TRBJ2-7; D is possibly TRBD1 or TRBD2 (6 bases each). The CDR3 spans 15 residues. Germline assignment: CDR1 SGHKS and CDR2 YYEKEE (reference sequence). The V end was cut by 2 bases, the J end by 4 bases, with 16 bases between. The CDR3 spells CASSFLLQGRYEQYF. The CDR3 DNA reads as TGTGCCAGCAGCTTTCTTCTTCAGGGGAGGTACGAGCAGTACTTC.